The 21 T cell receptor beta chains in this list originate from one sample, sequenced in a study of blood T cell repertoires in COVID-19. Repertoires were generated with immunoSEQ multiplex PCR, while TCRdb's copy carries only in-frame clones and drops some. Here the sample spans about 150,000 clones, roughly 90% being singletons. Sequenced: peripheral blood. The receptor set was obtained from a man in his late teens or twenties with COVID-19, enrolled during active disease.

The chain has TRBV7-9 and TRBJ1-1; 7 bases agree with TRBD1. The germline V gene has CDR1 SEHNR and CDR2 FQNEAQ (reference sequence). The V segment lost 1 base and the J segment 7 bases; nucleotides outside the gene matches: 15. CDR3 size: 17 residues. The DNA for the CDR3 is TGTGCCAGCAGCTTAGTGACAGGGAGGCCCCTAAGGGATGAAGCTTTCTTT. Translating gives CASSLVTGRPLRDEAFF.

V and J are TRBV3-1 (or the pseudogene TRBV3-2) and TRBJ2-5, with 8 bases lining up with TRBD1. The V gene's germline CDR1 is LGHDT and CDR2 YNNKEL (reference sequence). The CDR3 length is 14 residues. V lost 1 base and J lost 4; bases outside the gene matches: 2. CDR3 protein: CASSQGTGRETQYF. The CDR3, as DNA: TGTGCCAGCAGCCAAGGGACAGGGCGAGAGACCCAGTACTTC.

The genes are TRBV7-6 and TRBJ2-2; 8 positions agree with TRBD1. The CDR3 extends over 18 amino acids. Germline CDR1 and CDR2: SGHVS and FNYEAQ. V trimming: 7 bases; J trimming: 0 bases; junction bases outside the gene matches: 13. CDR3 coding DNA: TGTGCCAGCACCAACCGAGGGGGCAGGGGGCCGAACACCGGGGAGCTGTTTTTT. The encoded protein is CASTNRGGRGPNTGELFF.

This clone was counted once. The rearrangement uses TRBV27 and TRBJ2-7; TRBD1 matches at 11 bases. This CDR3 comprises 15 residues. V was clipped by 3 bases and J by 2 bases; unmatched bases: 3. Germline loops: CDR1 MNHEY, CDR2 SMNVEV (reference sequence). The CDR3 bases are TGTGCCAGCAGTTTGGGGACAGGGGGGACCTACGAGCAGTACTTC. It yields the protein CASSLGTGGTYEQYF.

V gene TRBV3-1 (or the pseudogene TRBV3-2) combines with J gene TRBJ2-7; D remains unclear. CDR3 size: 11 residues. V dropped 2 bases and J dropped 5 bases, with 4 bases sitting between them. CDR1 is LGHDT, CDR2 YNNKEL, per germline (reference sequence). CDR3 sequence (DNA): TGTGCCAGCAGCCAAAGCCACGAGCAGTACTTC. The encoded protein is CASSQSHEQYF.

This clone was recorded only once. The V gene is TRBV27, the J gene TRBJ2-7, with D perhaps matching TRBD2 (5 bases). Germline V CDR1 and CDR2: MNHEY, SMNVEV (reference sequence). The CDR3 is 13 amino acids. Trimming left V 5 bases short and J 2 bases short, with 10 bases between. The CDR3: CASSVGAAYEQYF. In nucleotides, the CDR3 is TGTGCCAGCAGTGTGGGAGCTGCCTACGAGCAGTACTTC.

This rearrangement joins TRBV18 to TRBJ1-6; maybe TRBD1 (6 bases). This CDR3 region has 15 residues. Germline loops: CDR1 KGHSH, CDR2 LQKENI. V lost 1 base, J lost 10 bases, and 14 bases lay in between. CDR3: CASSPRGGDGSPLHF. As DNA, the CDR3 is TGTGCCAGCTCACCACGAGGGGGGGATGGATCACCCCTCCACTTT.

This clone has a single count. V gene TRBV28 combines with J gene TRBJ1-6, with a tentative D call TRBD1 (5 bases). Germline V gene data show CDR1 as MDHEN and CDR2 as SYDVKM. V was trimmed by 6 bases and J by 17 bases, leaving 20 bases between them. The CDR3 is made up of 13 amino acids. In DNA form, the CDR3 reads TGTGCCAGCAGCCCGTCCGCGGGGACCTACTTCCACTTT. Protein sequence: CASSPSAGTYFHF.

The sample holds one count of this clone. CDR3 bases: TGCGCCAGCAGCCAAGATCTCGTGAGCTCCTATAATTCACCCCTCCACTTT. It specifies CASSQDLVSSYNSPLHF. The chain carries TRBV4-3 and TRBJ1-6; no clear D. There are 17 residues in the CDR3. The germline V gene encodes CDR1 LGHNA and CDR2 YSLEER. Trimming left V 0 bases short and J 0 bases short, with 9 bases between.

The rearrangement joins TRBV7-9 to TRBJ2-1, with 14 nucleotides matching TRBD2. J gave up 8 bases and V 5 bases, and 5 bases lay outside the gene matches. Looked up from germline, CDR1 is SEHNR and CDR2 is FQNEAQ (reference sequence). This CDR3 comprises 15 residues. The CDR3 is CASSRTSGRWDEQFF. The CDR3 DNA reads TGTGCCAGCAGCCGGACTAGCGGGAGGTGGGATGAGCAGTTCTTC.

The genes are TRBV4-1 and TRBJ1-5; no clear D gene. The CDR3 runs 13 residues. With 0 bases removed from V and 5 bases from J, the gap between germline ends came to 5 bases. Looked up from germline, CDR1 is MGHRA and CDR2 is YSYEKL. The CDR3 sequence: CASSQDSYQPQHF. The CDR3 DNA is TGCGCCAGCAGCCAAGATTCGTATCAGCCCCAGCATTTT.

CDR3 nucleotides: TGTGCCAGCAGCTACCCCCCCGGGAGTAACAATGAGCAGTTCTTC. Its translation is CASSYPPGSNNEQFF. The chain uses TRBV11-3 and TRBJ2-1; possibly TRBD2 for D (6 bases). This CDR3 contains 15 residues. The germline V gene has CDR1 SGHNT and CDR2 YENEEA. Trimming removed 4 bases from V and 5 bases from J, with 15 bases in between.

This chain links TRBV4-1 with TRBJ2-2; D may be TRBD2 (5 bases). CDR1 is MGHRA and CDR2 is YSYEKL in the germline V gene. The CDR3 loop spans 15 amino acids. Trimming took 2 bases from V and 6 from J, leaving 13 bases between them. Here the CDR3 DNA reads TGCGCCAGCAGCCAACATACTAGGATCTCCGGGGAGCTGTTTTTT. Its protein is CASSQHTRISGELFF.

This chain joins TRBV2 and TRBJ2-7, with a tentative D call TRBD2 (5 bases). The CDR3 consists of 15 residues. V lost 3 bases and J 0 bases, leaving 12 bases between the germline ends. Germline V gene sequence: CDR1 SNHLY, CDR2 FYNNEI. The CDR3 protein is CASSEGAPSSYEQYF. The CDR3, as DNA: TGTGCCAGCAGTGAGGGAGCGCCCAGCTCCTACGAGCAGTACTTC.

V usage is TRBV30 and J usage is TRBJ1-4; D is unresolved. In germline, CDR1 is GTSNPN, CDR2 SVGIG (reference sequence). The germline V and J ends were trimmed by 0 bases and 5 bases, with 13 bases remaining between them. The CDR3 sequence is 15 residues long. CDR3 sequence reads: CAWSVLTNSNEKLFF. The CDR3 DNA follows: TGTGCCTGGAGTGTACTGACAAACTCAAATGAAAAACTGTTTTTT. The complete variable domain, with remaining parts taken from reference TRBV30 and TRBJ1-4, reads SQTIHQWPATLVQPVGSPLSLECTVEGTSNPNLYWYRQAAGRGLQLLFYSVGIGQISSEVPQNLSASRPQDRQFILSSKKLLLSDSGFYLCAWSVLTNSNEKLFFGSGTQLSVL.

CDR3 protein: CASSPSTSGMRNEQFF. The CDR3 nucleotides are TGCGCCAGCAGTCCTTCTACTAGCGGGATGAGGAATGAGCAGTTCTTC. The rearrangement joins TRBV10-2 to TRBJ2-1, with 10 bases fitting TRBD2. With 5 bases clipped from V and 7 bases from J, the junction kept 11 bases outside the gene matches. The CDR3 totals 16 residues. In germline, CDR1 is WSHSY, CDR2 SAAADI.

The CDR3 DNA reads TGTGCCAGTAGTATGACTAGCCACCCTTACAATGAGCAGTTCTTC. Translated, it gives CASSMTSHPYNEQFF. The chain uses TRBV19 and TRBJ2-1; 7 bases fit TRBD2. V trimming: 3 bases; J trimming: 4 bases; junction bases outside the gene matches: 6. This CDR3 comprises 15 residues. Germline V CDR1 and CDR2: LNHDA, SQIVND (reference sequence).

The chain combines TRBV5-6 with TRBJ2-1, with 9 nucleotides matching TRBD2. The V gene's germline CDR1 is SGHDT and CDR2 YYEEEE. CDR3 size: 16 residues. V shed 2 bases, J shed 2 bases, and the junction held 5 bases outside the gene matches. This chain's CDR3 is CASSFRAGGTYNEQFF. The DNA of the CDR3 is TGTGCCAGCAGCTTCAGGGCGGGAGGGACCTACAATGAGCAGTTCTTC.

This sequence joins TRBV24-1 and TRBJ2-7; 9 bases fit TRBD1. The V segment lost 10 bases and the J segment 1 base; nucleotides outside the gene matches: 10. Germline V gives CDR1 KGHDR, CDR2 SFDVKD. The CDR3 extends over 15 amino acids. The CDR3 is CATQPGQGRSYEQYF. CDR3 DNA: TGTGCCACGCAACCGGGACAGGGTCGGTCCTACGAGCAGTACTTC.

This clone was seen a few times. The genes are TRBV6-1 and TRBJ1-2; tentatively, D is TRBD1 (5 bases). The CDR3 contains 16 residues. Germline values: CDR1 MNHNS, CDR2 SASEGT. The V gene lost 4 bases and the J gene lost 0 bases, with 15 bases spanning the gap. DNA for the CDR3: TGTGCCAGCAGTGGGGGGAGGGCGGAAACTAACTATGGCTACACCTTC. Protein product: CASSGGRAETNYGYTF.

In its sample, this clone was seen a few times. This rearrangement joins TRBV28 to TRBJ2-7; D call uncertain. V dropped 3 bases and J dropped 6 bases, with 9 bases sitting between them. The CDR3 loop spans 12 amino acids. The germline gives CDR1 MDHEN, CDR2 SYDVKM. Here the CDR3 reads CASSFPLSEQYF. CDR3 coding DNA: TGTGCCAGCAGTTTTCCTCTCTCCGAGCAGTACTTC.